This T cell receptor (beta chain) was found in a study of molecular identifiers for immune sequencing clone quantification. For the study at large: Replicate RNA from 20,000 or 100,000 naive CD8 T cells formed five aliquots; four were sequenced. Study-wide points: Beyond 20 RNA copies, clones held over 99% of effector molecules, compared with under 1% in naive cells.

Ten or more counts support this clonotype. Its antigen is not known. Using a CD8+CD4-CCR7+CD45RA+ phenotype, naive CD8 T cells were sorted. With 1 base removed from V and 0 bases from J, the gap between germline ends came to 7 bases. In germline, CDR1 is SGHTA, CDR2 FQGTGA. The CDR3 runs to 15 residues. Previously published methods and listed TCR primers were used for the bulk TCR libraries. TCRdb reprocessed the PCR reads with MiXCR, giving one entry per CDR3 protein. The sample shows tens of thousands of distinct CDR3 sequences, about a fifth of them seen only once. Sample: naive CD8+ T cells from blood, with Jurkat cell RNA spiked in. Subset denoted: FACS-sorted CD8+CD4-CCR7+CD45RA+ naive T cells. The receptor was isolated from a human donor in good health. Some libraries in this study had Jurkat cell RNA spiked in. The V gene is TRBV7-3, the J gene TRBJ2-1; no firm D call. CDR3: CASSLSGSSYNEQFF. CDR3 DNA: TGTGCCAGCAGCTTAAGCGGAAGCTCCTACAATGAGCAGTTCTTC.